This record concerns one T cell receptor beta chain sequence. Its specificity is not known. V dropped 4 bases and J dropped 5; count of bases not matched to a gene: 6. Germline loops: CDR1 MDHEN, CDR2 SYDVKM. CDR3 length: 15 residues. This specimen belongs to a study of T cells in localized non-small cell lung cancer. Assay: immunoSEQ multiplex PCR; the TCRdb copy retains only in-frame clones and omits some. This sample has about 23,000 clones; 90% occur once, and the top ten carry 6.9%. Broader study findings: Across samples, adjacent lung featured a median roughly 60 of the top 100 tumor clones. T cell clonality was highest in uninvolved adjacent lung, above tumor. With higher T cell density in blood came longer overall survival.

The TCR was taken from a woman aged 40 to 75 with stage I lung adenocarcinoma. V gene TRBV28 combines with J gene TRBJ2-7, with 12 nucleotides matching TRBD1. Sequenced material: peripheral blood, taken before any cancer treatment. The CDR3 protein is CASSSGGTGGHEQYF. The CDR3 DNA sequence: TGTGCCAGCAGTTCCGGCGGGACAGGGGGCCACGAGCAGTACTTC.